This is a list of T cell receptor beta chains from one sample in a study of spatial heterogeneity in lung cancer. A single record per CDR3 protein comes from TCRdb applying MiXCR to the 5' RACE reads. The sample has around 87,000 distinct CDR3 sequences, approximately 12% seen once. This sample comprised PBMCs, obtained at surgery. These receptors all stem from a male donor with early-stage non-small cell lung cancer. The CDR3 runs from the conserved cysteine through the conserved F or W. Each record gives: J gene, D gene, V gene, clone size, CDR3 protein, CDR3 DNA. D genes are given only for firm matches. Rows may omit the clone size; those that give it use once, few, many or a size class.

TRBJ2-7 - TRBV5-1 few CASSASQQGLYEQYF TGCGCCAGCAGCGCGAGCCAACAGGGTCTCTACGAGCAGTACTTC
TRBJ1-2 TRBD1 TRBV5-4 few CASSPRQGVYGYTF TGTGCCAGCAGCCCACGACAGGGGGTCTATGGCTACACCTTC
TRBJ2-1 TRBD1 TRBV24-1 few CATGTAIYNEQFF TGTGCCACCGGGACAGCCATCTACAATGAGCAGTTCTTC
TRBJ2-3 TRBD2 TRBV20-1 - CSARDGSGGAHTQYF TGCAGTGCTAGAGATGGGAGCGGGGGGGCCCATACGCAGTATTTT
TRBJ2-2 TRBD2 TRBV29-1 - CSARLAGGSGELFF TGCAGCGCCCGCCTAGCGGGCGGCTCTGGGGAGCTGTTTTTT
TRBJ2-5 - TRBV7-9 many CASRAGLQETQYF TGTGCCAGCAGGGCAGGACTCCAAGAGACCCAGTACTTC
TRBJ1-4 TRBD1 TRBV7-9 many CASSFLTGVEKLFF TGTGCCAGCAGCTTCCTAACAGGGGTTGAAAAACTGTTTTTT
TRBJ2-3 - TRBV5-1 - CASRQGGAGVRTDTQYF TGCGCCAGCCGACAGGGTGGAGCGGGAGTTAGGACAGATACGCAGTATTTT
TRBJ2-1 TRBD2 TRBV28 few CASSEGLAGGEQFF TGTGCCAGCAGTGAGGGACTAGCGGGAGGCGAGCAGTTCTTC
TRBJ2-7 TRBD2 TRBV6-2/TRBV6-3 - CASSHGLGRGEQYF TGTGCCAGCAGTCATGGACTAGGGCGCGGCGAGCAGTACTTT
TRBJ2-5 TRBD2 TRBV7-9 many CASSSLAGLETQYF TGTGCCAGCAGCTCGCTAGCGGGGCTTGAGACCCAGTACTTC
TRBJ2-7 TRBD1 TRBV18 few CASSPGTGSSYEQYF TGTGCCAGCTCACCCGGGACAGGAAGCTCCTACGAGCAGTACTTC
TRBJ1-1 TRBD1 TRBV10-3 - CAISRASTGALNTEAFF TGTGCCATAAGTAGAGCGTCGACAGGGGCCTTGAACACTGAAGCTTTCTTT
TRBJ2-3 - TRBV5-1 - CASSGNSGTDTQYF TGCGCCAGCAGCGGGAACAGCGGCACAGATACGCAGTATTTT
TRBJ2-7 TRBD2 TRBV7-3 few CASSPQTGLAGVNEQYF TGTGCCAGCAGCCCCCAAACGGGACTAGCGGGAGTAAACGAGCAGTACTTC
TRBJ1-2 - TRBV20-1 - CSARNRIYGYTF TGCAGTGCTAGGAACAGGATCTATGGCTACACCTTC
TRBJ2-7 - TRBV28 few CASERDGTEEQYF TGTGCCAGTGAGAGGGATGGCACAGAAGAGCAGTACTTC
TRBJ1-6 TRBD1 TRBV12-3/TRBV12-4 - CASSLTGENSPLHF TGTGCCAGCAGCCTGACAGGGGAGAATTCACCCCTCCACTTT
TRBJ1-2 - TRBV5-1 many CASSLDDSRAYGYTF TGCGCCAGCAGCTTGGACGATAGCAGGGCCTATGGCTACACCTTC
TRBJ2-1 TRBD1 TRBV6-2/TRBV6-3 many CASSSGQGSSYNEQFF TGTGCCAGCAGTTCCGGACAGGGTAGCTCCTACAATGAGCAGTTCTTC
TRBJ1-1 TRBD1 TRBV13 - CASSLEPPKTGSYTEAFF TGTGCCAGCAGCTTAGAGCCCCCTAAGACAGGGAGTTACACTGAAGCTTTCTTT
TRBJ1-2 - TRBV29-1 few CSVDAPPGPSFYGYTF TGCAGCGTTGATGCCCCGCCGGGACCCTCTTTCTATGGCTACACCTTC
TRBJ2-4 - TRBV11-3 - CASSPRSGQGIQYF TGTGCCAGCAGCCCCAGATCGGGACAAGGAATTCAGTACTTC
TRBJ2-6 - TRBV7-2 many CASYRVSGANVLTF TGTGCCAGCTACAGGGTCTCGGGGGCCAACGTCCTGACTTTC
TRBJ2-5 - TRBV18 many CASSPQHQETQYF TGTGCCAGCTCACCACAGCACCAAGAGACCCAGTACTTC
TRBJ1-2 - TRBV7-9 - CASSSPGGYNYGYTF TGTGCCAGCAGCTCCCCTGGAGGTTATAACTATGGCTACACCTTC
TRBJ1-2 - TRBV12-3/TRBV12-4 - CASSPPVPGHNYGYTF TGTGCCAGCAGTCCGCCTGTCCCAGGCCATAACTATGGCTACACCTTC
TRBJ1-3 - TRBV23-1 many CASPQGPAYTIYF TGCGCCAGCCCACAGGGTCCAGCGTACACCATATATTTT
TRBJ2-5 - TRBV4-1 few CASSQDWGLQETQYF TGCGCCAGCAGCCAAGATTGGGGGCTTCAAGAGACCCAGTACTTC
TRBJ1-6 TRBD1 TRBV6-5 many CASSYDRGTNSPLHF TGTGCCAGCAGTTACGACAGGGGGACTAATTCACCCCTCCACTTT
TRBJ1-1 TRBD1 TRBV6-2/TRBV6-3 few CASSYRGPAFF TGTGCCAGCAGTTACAGGGGGCCAGCTTTCTTT
TRBJ1-3 - TRBV18 - CASSPLSRSSGNTIYF TGTGCCAGCTCACCACTAAGCAGGAGCTCTGGAAACACCATATATTTT
TRBJ2-7 TRBD1 TRBV7-9 - CASSLAPGQYYEQYF TGTGCCAGCAGCTTAGCGCCGGGACAGTACTACGAGCAGTACTTC
TRBJ1-5 - TRBV27 - CASSWREAGQPQHF TGTGCCAGCAGTTGGCGAGAGGCTGGACAGCCCCAGCATTTT
TRBJ2-3 - TRBV12-3/TRBV12-4 many CASSSGGQSTQYF TGTGCCAGCAGTTCGGGGGGCCAGAGCACGCAGTATTTT
TRBJ1-2 - TRBV12-3/TRBV12-4 - CASRLGQNYGYTF TGTGCCAGCAGATTAGGACAGAACTATGGCTACACCTTC
TRBJ2-3 - TRBV20-1 few CSARVIGGIGTDTQYF TGCAGTGCTAGAGTGATTGGGGGAATTGGGACAGATACGCAGTATTTT
TRBJ2-1 TRBD2 TRBV6-2/TRBV6-3 few CASSYTRDYVNEQFF TGTGCCAGCAGTTACACGAGGGACTACGTCAATGAGCAGTTCTTC
TRBJ2-6 - TRBV7-3 - CASSLKYRTALSGANVLTF TGTGCCAGCAGCCTGAAGTATAGGACAGCCCTCTCTGGGGCCAACGTCCTGACTTTC
TRBJ1-3 - TRBV28 - CASSRPGSGNTIYF TGTGCCAGCAGTAGGCCCGGCTCTGGAAACACCATATATTTT
TRBJ2-5 TRBD1 TRBV10-3 many CAIRSGTAQETQYF TGTGCCATCAGATCCGGGACAGCGCAGGAGACCCAGTACTTC
TRBJ2-7 - TRBV6-2/TRBV6-3 - CASSLQDSTYEQYF TGTGCCAGCAGCCTACAGGACTCGACCTACGAGCAGTACTTC
TRBJ2-2 - TRBV7-2 few CASSFRGEELFF TGTGCCAGCAGCTTTCGGGGCGAGGAGCTGTTTTTT
TRBJ2-5 - TRBV5-1 - CASSLAPLRRETQYF TGCGCCAGCAGCTTGGCCCCTTTGCGGAGAGAGACCCAGTACTTC
TRBJ2-2 - TRBV24-1 - CATSDPNTGELFF TGTGCCACCAGTGATCCAAACACCGGGGAGCTGTTTTTT
TRBJ1-5 TRBD1 TRBV24-1 - CATSDGTGALRQPQHF TGTGCCACCAGTGATGGGACAGGGGCCCTTAGACAGCCCCAGCATTTT
TRBJ2-4 - TRBV28 - CASSFLDSGSQYF TGTGCCAGCAGTTTCCTCGACTCAGGCTCTCAGTACTTC
TRBJ2-2 TRBD1 TRBV29-1 - CSAGQGDTGELFF TGCAGCGCCGGACAGGGGGACACCGGGGAGCTGTTTTTT
TRBJ1-4 - TRBV6-5 - CASKRGSTNEKLFF TGTGCCAGCAAAAGAGGGTCAACTAATGAAAAACTGTTTTTT
TRBJ1-6 - TRBV2 many CASETLNSPLHF TGTGCCAGCGAAACCCTGAATTCACCCCTCCACTTT
TRBJ2-7 - TRBV7-2 once CASSLGLATTYEQYF TGTGCCAGCAGCTTAGGGCTAGCGACAACCTACGAGCAGTACTTC
TRBJ1-1 - TRBV6-5 few CASRNTGNTEAFF TGTGCCAGCAGGAATACAGGGAACACTGAAGCTTTCTTT
TRBJ2-2 - TRBV24-1 - CATSDFQGTPNTGELFF TGTGCCACCAGTGATTTTCAGGGGACGCCGAACACCGGGGAGCTGTTTTTT
TRBJ1-5 - TRBV19 - CASSIGGSNQPQHF TGTGCCAGTAGTATTGGGGGGAGCAATCAGCCCCAGCATTTT
TRBJ2-7 - TRBV20-1 few CSARQGIVYEQYF TGCAGTGCTAGGCAGGGGATAGTCTACGAGCAGTACTTC
TRBJ2-2 TRBD2 TRBV6-2/TRBV6-3 many CASRPGLVSTGELFF TGTGCCAGCAGGCCGGGACTAGTAAGCACCGGGGAGCTGTTTTTT
TRBJ1-1 - TRBV11-3 few CASSSTGRLNTEAFF TGTGCCAGCAGCTCGACGGGACGGCTGAACACTGAAGCTTTCTTT
TRBJ2-3 TRBD2 TRBV11-2 many CASSLRTSGKTDTQYF TGTGCCAGCAGCTTAAGGACTAGCGGGAAAACAGATACGCAGTATTTT
TRBJ1-5 - TRBV10-3 - CAISDATSNQPQHF TGTGCCATCAGTGACGCCACGAGCAATCAGCCCCAGCATTTT